Listed below are T cell receptor beta chains from one sample, sequenced in a study of blood T cell repertoires in COVID-19. TCRdb's table, derived via immunoSEQ multiplex PCR, lists solely in-frame clones and lacks some. The data contain 170,000 or so clones, 86% of them singletons. Sequences were obtained from peripheral blood. The receptors were sampled from a man aged 45-60 years with active or convalescent COVID-19. The CDR3 runs from the conserved cysteine through the conserved F or W. The D gene is left open where the match is weak. Some rows mark clone size as missing; the rest say once, few, many or name a class of expanded clone.

>TRBV4-3|TRBJ2-1|-|TRBD2
CASSQGAGGPSNEQFF
TGCGCCAGCAGCCAAGGGGCGGGAGGGCCGTCCAATGAGCAGTTCTTC
>TRBV7-3|TRBJ2-2|-|TRBD2
CASSPDTAGVAGELFF
TGTGCCAGCAGCCCGGACACGGCGGGGGTGGCCGGGGAGCTGTTTTTT
>TRBV5-1|TRBJ2-1|-|-
CASSPEGQGPNEQFF
TGCGCCAGCAGCCCCGAGGGGCAGGGGCCAAATGAGCAGTTCTTC
>TRBV18|TRBJ2-3|-|-
CASSPWGADTQYF
TGTGCCAGCTCACCATGGGGGGCAGATACGCAGTATTTT
>TRBV6-2/TRBV6-3|TRBJ1-1|once|-
CASSKGTGNTEAFF
TGTGCCAGCAGCAAAGGAACAGGGAACACTGAAGCTTTCTTT
>TRBV4-2|TRBJ2-5|-|-
CASSQERTKSETQYF
TGTGCCAGCAGCCAAGAACGGACTAAAAGTGAGACCCAGTACTTC
>TRBV9|TRBJ2-5|once|-
CASSVDNQETQYF
TGTGCCAGCAGCGTAGACAACCAAGAGACCCAGTACTTC
>TRBV6-1|TRBJ2-1|-|-
CASSEDINPPNEQFF
TGTGCCAGCAGTGAAGACATTAACCCCCCCAATGAGCAGTTCTTC
>TRBV6-5|TRBJ1-2|-|TRBD1
CASSRQGAFYGYTF
TGTGCCAGCAGTCGACAGGGGGCGTTCTATGGCTACACCTTC
>TRBV19|TRBJ2-2|-|TRBD1
CASGQVRTGELFF
TGTGCCAGCGGACAGGTTCGCACCGGGGAGCTGTTTTTT
>TRBV2|TRBJ2-7|-|-
CASRGLDNEQYF
TGTGCCAGCAGAGGGTTGGACAACGAGCAGTACTTC
>TRBV7-9|TRBJ1-6|-|-
CASSITGSDNSPLHF
TGTGCCAGCAGCATAACAGGGTCGGATAATTCACCCCTCCACTTT
>TRBV4-2|TRBJ1-5|-|TRBD1
CASSQVATGNQPQHF
TGTGCCAGCAGCCAAGTAGCGACAGGGAATCAGCCCCAGCATTTT
>TRBV2|TRBJ2-7|few|-
CASGQSFSYEQYF
TGTGCCAGTGGTCAGTCCTTCTCCTACGAGCAGTACTTC
>TRBV15|TRBJ2-2|-|TRBD2
CATSRDMFQAGGTGELFF
TGTGCCACCAGCAGAGATATGTTCCAGGCGGGGGGCACCGGGGAGCTGTTTTTT
>TRBV18|TRBJ2-3|-|-
CASALGSTSTDTQYF
TGTGCCAGCGCCCTCGGGAGTACTAGCACAGATACGCAGTATTTT
>TRBV2|TRBJ1-1|-|-
CASNPADQMNTEAFF
TGTGCCAGCAATCCGGCGGATCAGATGAACACTGAAGCTTTCTTT
>TRBV19|TRBJ1-5|once|TRBD1
CASSPRTGGSFNQPQHF
TGTGCCAGTAGTCCCCGGACAGGGGGCTCCTTCAATCAGCCCCAGCATTTT
>TRBV20-1|TRBJ2-5|-|TRBD2
CSAGGLAGGVKETQYF
TGCAGTGCTGGTGGGCTAGCGGGGGGAGTTAAAGAGACCCAGTACTTC
>TRBV18|TRBJ2-3|-|-
CASSPVEVGGGQSEAQYF
TGTGCCAGCTCACCGGTCGAGGTGGGCGGGGGCCAATCTGAGGCGCAGTATTTT
>TRBV5-5|TRBJ1-2|few|TRBD1
CASSSGTGNGYTF
TGTGCCAGCAGCTCCGGGACAGGGAATGGCTACACCTTC
>TRBV9|TRBJ2-1|-|TRBD2
CASSVVAGDNEQFF
TGTGCCAGCAGCGTTGTAGCGGGGGACAATGAGCAGTTCTTC
>TRBV15|TRBJ1-5|-|-
CATSRTGENQPQHF
TGTGCCACCAGCAGGACCGGAGAAAATCAGCCCCAGCATTTT
>TRBV5-6|TRBJ2-5|-|TRBD1
CASSSGQGATETQYF
TGTGCCAGCAGCTCTGGACAGGGGGCTACGGAGACCCAGTACTTC
>TRBV6-5|TRBJ1-5|-|TRBD1
CASSRDRGNQPQHF
TGTGCCAGCAGCAGGGACAGGGGAAATCAGCCCCAGCATTTT
>TRBV27|TRBJ1-2|-|-
CASSFARGYGYTF
TGTGCCAGCAGTTTCGCGCGTGGCTATGGCTACACCTTC
>TRBV25-1|TRBJ1-3|-|TRBD1
CASSQQGIGNTIYF
TGTGCCAGCAGCCAACAGGGGATAGGAAACACCATATATTTT